This T cell receptor beta chain was sequenced in a study of OX40 agonist ivuxolimab in advanced cancers. At the level of the study: From about 23 to 85 years was the age range, with a mean of approximately 63 years, and about 83% were male. Three patients had partial responses: one hepatocellular carcinoma, two cutaneous melanoma.

Per germline, CDR1 LNHDA and CDR2 SQIVND (reference sequence). V dropped 3 bases and J dropped 3 bases, with 12 bases sitting between them. The CDR3 consists of 14 residues. Sequencing used immunoSEQ multiplex PCR; TCRdb keeps in-frame clones, though not all of them. The table lists fewer than 85,000 clones, just over 90% of them singletons, with around 0.39% in the top ten. The clonotype originates from an adult with an advanced solid tumor such as melanoma, head and neck, liver or kidney cancer. The specimen comprised CD4+ or CD8+ T cells sorted from blood, sampled in a trial of the OX40 agonist ivuxolimab. The chain joins TRBV19 to TRBJ2-7, with D perhaps TRBD2 (6 bases). This CDR3 is CASSMRESYYEQYF. The DNA for the CDR3 is TGTGCCAGTAGTATGCGGGAATCCTACTACGAGCAGTACTTC.